These 27 T cell receptor beta chains were sequenced from one sample in a study of blood T cell repertoires in COVID-19. Assay: immunoSEQ multiplex PCR; the TCRdb copy retains only in-frame clones and omits some. The sample has tens of thousands of clones, 86% seen once; the top ten hold approximately 15%. Sequenced input: peripheral blood. These receptors all come from a human donor in a cohort sampled during active COVID-19.

The V gene is TRBV13, the J gene TRBJ2-1; TRBD1 matches 8 bases. CDR1 and CDR2 (germline): PRHDT, FYEKMQ (reference sequence). V lost 2 bases, J lost 0 bases, and 21 bases stayed unmatched. The CDR3 is made up of 22 amino acids. CDR3 in DNA: TGTGCCAGCAGCTTACGGGACAGGACTCGCGGGCCGGGGTTAAGCTCCTACAATGAGCAGTTCTTC. Amino acids: CASSLRDRTRGPGLSSYNEQFF. The full variable domain, completed using reference TRBV13 and TRBJ2-1, is AAGVIQSPRHLIKEKRETATLKCYPIPRHDTVYWYQQGPGQDPQFLISFYEKMQSDKGSIPDRFSAQQFSDYHSELNMSSLELGDSALYFCASSLRDRTRGPGLSSYNEQFFGPGTRLTVL.

DNA of the CDR3: TGTGCCAGCTGGGGGACAGGGCTTGGGAACACTGAAGCTTTCTTT. Translated: CASWGTGLGNTEAFF. The V call is TRBV7-8, the J call TRBJ1-1; 9 bases map to TRBD1. This CDR3 has 15 amino acids. Per germline, CDR1 SGHVS and CDR2 FQNEAQ. Trimming took 8 bases from V and 1 from J; bases not matched to a gene: 8.

The sample holds a few counts of this clone. The CDR3 spells CASKGRARDQTEAFF. CDR3 DNA: TGTGCCAGTAAAGGAAGGGCCAGGGATCAGACTGAAGCTTTCTTT. The rearrangement uses TRBV19 and TRBJ1-1; maybe TRBD1 (5 bases). The CDR3 extends over 15 amino acids. V was trimmed by 7 bases and J by 5 bases, leaving 20 bases between them. Per the germline V gene, CDR1 is LNHDA and CDR2 is SQIVND (reference sequence).

The chain couples TRBV19 to TRBJ2-5; no clear D. Trimming took 5 bases from V and 7 from J, leaving 14 bases between them. Germline CDR1 is LNHDA and CDR2 is SQIVND (reference sequence). The CDR3 spans 13 residues. CDR3 region: CASSPQQLATQYF. CDR3 sequence (DNA): TGTGCCAGTAGTCCACAGCAACTGGCGACCCAGTACTTC. The full variable domain, completed using reference TRBV19 and TRBJ2-5, is DGGITQSPKYLFRKEGQNVTLSCEQNLNHDAMYWYRQDPGQGLRLIYYSQIVNDFQKGDIAEGYSVSREKKESFPLTVTSAQKNPTAFYLCASSPQQLATQYFGPGTRLLVL.

V is TRBV4-2 and J is TRBJ1-2; perhaps TRBD1 as D (6 bases). CDR1 and CDR2 from the germline V gene are LGHNA and YNFKEQ. The CDR3 loop spans 17 amino acids. V was clipped by 4 bases and J by 8 bases, with 26 bases between them. The chain's CDR3 is CASSLHARGGGYEGYTF. The DNA for the CDR3 is TGTGCCAGCAGCCTCCATGCGCGGGGGGGCGGGTACGAGGGCTACACCTTC.

This chain links TRBV18 with TRBJ1-1; tentative D call: TRBD1 (6 bases). CDR1 is KGHSH and CDR2 is LQKENI in the germline V gene. V was trimmed by 3 bases and J by 11 bases, leaving 13 bases between them. The length of the CDR3 is 12 residues. The CDR3 coding sequence is TGTGCCAGCTCACCGAGACAGGATAAGGCTTTCTTT. It specifies CASSPRQDKAFF.

V is TRBV3-1 (or the pseudogene TRBV3-2) and J is TRBJ1-1, with D possibly matching TRBD1 (6 bases). Between the trimmed V and J ends, which lost 11 bases and 0 bases, there was a span of 10 bases. The CDR3 totals 12 residues. CDR1 and CDR2 from the germline V gene are LGHDT and YNNKEL (reference sequence). The CDR3 loop is CAVRGLNTEAFF. DNA of the CDR3: TGTGCCGTCAGGGGTCTGAACACTGAAGCTTTCTTT.

The CDR3: CASSLREHNSPLHF. The CDR3 DNA sequence: TGCGCCAGCAGCTTGAGAGAGCATAATTCACCCCTCCACTTT. The V gene is TRBV5-1, the J gene TRBJ1-6; D is unclear. The length of the CDR3 is 14 residues. Germline V gives CDR1 SGHRS, CDR2 YFSETQ. V was trimmed by 1 base and J by 5 bases, leaving 7 bases between them.

The CDR3 DNA reads as TGTGCCAGCAGCCAAGCCTGGACTAGCCCCCAAGAGACCCAGTACTTC. It yields the protein CASSQAWTSPQETQYF. The V gene is TRBV4-2, the J gene TRBJ2-5; 8 positions agree with TRBD2. Germline V CDR1 and CDR2: LGHNA, YNFKEQ. The CDR3 consists of 16 residues. The ends lost 1 base at V and 1 base at J; junction bases unmatched: 5.

This clone has only a few counts. V and J are TRBV14 and TRBJ2-7, with 10 bases aligning to TRBD1. This CDR3 has 16 residues. Germline V gene lookup returns CDR1 SGHDN and CDR2 FVKESK. Germline trimming cut 8 bases from V and 3 bases from J; bases unmatched to any gene: 13. This chain's CDR3 is CASSSQKGQGFYEQYF. CDR3 bases: TGTGCCAGCTCCTCGCAAAAGGGACAGGGGTTCTACGAGCAGTACTTC.

J is TRBJ2-7 and V is TRBV7-2; 8 bases align to TRBD2. With V trimmed by 8 bases and J by 1 base, 7 bases remained unmatched. Germline CDR1 SGHTA, CDR2 FQGNSA. CDR3 length: 14 amino acids. The CDR3 sequence: CASADQRESYEQYF. The CDR3 coding sequence is TGTGCCAGCGCCGACCAGCGGGAGTCCTACGAGCAGTACTTC. The complete variable domain, with remaining parts taken from reference TRBV7-2 and TRBJ2-7, reads GAGVSQSPSNKVTEKGKDVELRCDPISGHTALYWYRQSLGQGLEFLIYFQGNSAPDKSGLPSDRFSAERTGGSVSTLTIQRTQQEDSAVYLCASADQRESYEQYFGPGTRLTVT.

The CDR3 sequence: CASVPGQRNTGELFF. For the CDR3, the DNA is TGTGCCAGCGTACCGGGACAGAGGAACACCGGGGAGCTGTTTTTT. The chain has TRBV6-5 and TRBJ2-2; 7 bases match TRBD1. Per germline, CDR1 MNHEY and CDR2 SVGAGI. This CDR3 is 15 amino acids long. V gave up 8 bases and J gave up 1 base; unmatched junction bases: 7.

The gene calls are TRBV6-5 and TRBJ1-2; possible D gene TRBD1, 5 bases. Germline loops: CDR1 MNHEY, CDR2 SVGAGI. Deletions cut 3 bases from V and 3 bases from J, with 14 bases between. The CDR3 loop spans 15 amino acids. DNA of the CDR3: TGTGCCAGCAGTTATGATCCCGGGGGGGACTATGGCTACACCTTC. It encodes CASSYDPGGDYGYTF.

The chain links TRBV5-5 to TRBJ2-6; D perhaps matches TRBD2 (6 bases). The CDR3 totals 18 residues. The V and J ends lost 4 bases and 2 bases respectively, with 19 bases between them. CDR1 and CDR2 from the germline V gene are SGHKS and YYEKEE (reference sequence). The CDR3 DNA sequence: TGTGCCAGCAGCCCGGGACGCCCGGGCGGGGCTGGGGCCAACGTCCTGACTTTC. This codes for CASSPGRPGGAGANVLTF.

This clone has only one observation. The V gene is TRBV24-1, the J gene TRBJ2-1; possible D gene TRBD1, 6 bases. The CDR3 totals 15 residues. Germline values: CDR1 KGHDR, CDR2 SFDVKD. Deletions cut 3 bases from V and 6 bases from J, with 14 bases between. The CDR3 bases are TGTGCCACCAGTGATAGGGGGTGGGTCTCCAATGAGCAGTTCTTC. Translation: CATSDRGWVSNEQFF.

V is TRBV10-3 and J is TRBJ1-1; TRBD1 is a possible D gene (6 bases). V was trimmed by 9 bases and J by 3 bases, leaving 17 bases between them. The CDR3 covers 14 residues. Germline lookup yields CDR1 ENHRY and CDR2 SYGVKD. CDR3 region: CAIKRGGFDTEAFF. For the CDR3, the DNA is TGTGCCATTAAGAGGGGGGGCTTCGACACTGAAGCTTTCTTT.

The V and J genes are TRBV7-2 and TRBJ2-3, with 9 bases identical to TRBD1. J lost 4 bases, V lost 3 bases, and 5 bases had no gene match. The germline gives CDR1 SGHTA, CDR2 FQGNSA. This CDR3 region has 15 residues. This chain's CDR3 is CASSFRTGEADTQYF. The CDR3 DNA is TGTGCCAGCAGCTTCAGGACAGGGGAAGCAGATACGCAGTATTTT.

This clone was detected only a few times. The gene calls are TRBV9 and TRBJ2-7; 7 positions agree with TRBD2. Germline V gene data show CDR1 as SGDLS and CDR2 as YYNGEE. The V segment lost 2 bases and the J segment 1 base; nucleotides outside the gene matches: 9. This CDR3 region has 16 residues. The CDR3 is CASSVGTGGGSYEQYF. Written as DNA, the CDR3 is TGTGCCAGCAGCGTGGGGACTGGCGGGGGATCCTACGAGCAGTACTTC.

This sequence joins TRBV24-1 and TRBJ2-7; 7 nucleotides line up with TRBD1. The J segment lost 6 bases and the V segment lost 3 bases, leaving 4 bases of the junction unmatched. CDR3 size: 13 residues. Looked up from germline, CDR1 is KGHDR and CDR2 is SFDVKD. The CDR3 DNA reads as TGTGCCACCAGTGATACTGACAGGGCCGAGCAGTACTTC. It is translated as CATSDTDRAEQYF.

The chain couples TRBV29-1 to TRBJ2-5; possibly TRBD2 for D (6 bases). Germline lookup yields CDR1 SQVTM and CDR2 ANQGSEA. V dropped 5 bases and J dropped 4 bases, with 8 bases sitting between them. This CDR3 contains 11 residues. This chain's CDR3 is CSVTGVETQYF. The CDR3 bases are TGCAGCGTTACGGGGGTAGAGACCCAGTACTTC.

V and J are TRBV6-5 and TRBJ2-7; 7 bases are a match to TRBD1. The CDR3 runs to 13 residues. From germline, CDR1 is MNHEY and CDR2 SVGAGI. The V and J ends lost 6 bases and 2 bases, in that order; junction bases with no gene match: 4. The CDR3, as DNA: TGTGCCAGCAGAGCCGGGACAGCCTACGAGCAGTACTTC. Residues: CASRAGTAYEQYF.

This clone was picked up one time. J is TRBJ1-1 and V is TRBV18; D not certain. The germline CDR1 and CDR2 sequences are KGHSH and LQKENI. Trimming removed 2 bases at V and 2 bases at J, with 6 bases between. The CDR3 spans 13 residues. The DNA of the CDR3 is TGTGCCAGCTCACCAAGAGAAAACACTGAAGCTTTCTTT. Translation gives CASSPRENTEAFF.

CDR3 amino acids: CASRFGLASTGELFF. The CDR3 coding sequence is TGTGCCAGCAGATTTGGACTAGCATCCACCGGGGAGCTGTTTTTT. The chain uses TRBV27 and TRBJ2-2; 8 bases map to TRBD2. Germline loops: CDR1 MNHEY, CDR2 SMNVEV (reference sequence). V was clipped by 6 bases and J by 4 bases; unmatched bases: 7. CDR3 length: 15 amino acids.

The rearrangement links TRBV6-6 to TRBJ1-4; D possibly corresponds to TRBD1 (5 bases). CDR1 and CDR2 from the germline V gene are MNHNY and SVGAGI (reference sequence). Deletions cut 5 bases from V and 3 bases from J, with 16 bases between. CDR3 length equals 16 residues. CDR3 amino acids: CASSGRDSSANEKLFF. The CDR3 DNA follows: TGTGCCAGCAGTGGCAGAGACAGTAGTGCTAATGAAAAACTGTTTTTT.

The chain carries TRBV28 and TRBJ1-3, with 8 nucleotides matching TRBD1. Losses at the gene ends were 7 bases for V and 2 bases for J; bases not matched to a gene: 4. The CDR3 length is 14 residues. CDR1 is MDHEN, CDR2 SYDVKM, per germline. As DNA, the CDR3 is TGTGCCAGCATCACAGGGGGGACTGGAAACACCATATATTTT. Protein sequence: CASITGGTGNTIYF.

This chain joins TRBV19 and TRBJ2-7; 9 bases map to TRBD2. This CDR3 contains 14 residues. The V and J ends lost 8 bases and 2 bases, in that order; junction bases with no gene match: 7. From germline, CDR1 is LNHDA and CDR2 SQIVND (reference sequence). Written as DNA, the CDR3 is TGTGCCAGTGGAACACTAGCGGGCACCTACGAGCAGTACTTC. It is translated as CASGTLAGTYEQYF. Full variable domain (remainder filled in from reference TRBV19 and TRBJ2-7): DGGITQSPKYLFRKEGQNVTLSCEQNLNHDAMYWYRQDPGQGLRLIYYSQIVNDFQKGDIAEGYSVSREKKESFPLTVTSAQKNPTAFYLCASGTLAGTYEQYFGPGTRLTVT.

The chain employs TRBV5-5 and TRBJ2-2, with 14 bases aligning to TRBD2. The CDR3 loop spans 18 amino acids. Germline CDR1 SGHKS, CDR2 YYEKEE (reference sequence). The V and J ends lost 4 bases and 5 bases, in that order; junction bases with no gene match: 10. In DNA, the CDR3 is TGTGCCAGCAGCCCAGGGACTAGCGGGAGTCGGAGGACCGGGGAGCTGTTTTTT. Protein sequence: CASSPGTSGSRRTGELFF.